This T cell receptor beta chain was sequenced in a study of graft-versus-host responses after intestinal transplantation. Study background: Recipients received multivisceral, liver-intestinal, or isolated intestinal transplants. Anti-thymocyte globulin was used for induction in all recipients, who then took tacrolimus and steroids for about 3 years. Study-wide findings and caveats: With peak circulating GvH clone levels came an association with early post-transplant HvG declines.

Note on this clone: Its antigen is undetermined.

The data were produced by immunoSEQ multiplex PCR, yet TCRdb's version contains in-frame clones alone and is incomplete. This repertoire shows 85,000 to 100,000 clones, roughly 90% found once; its top ten account for around 0.1%. V gave up 6 bases and J gave up 7 bases, with 15 bases separating them. CDR1 is ENHRY, CDR2 SYGVKD, per germline. This CDR3 spans 13 amino acids. The sample was unstimulated CD4+ T cells sorted from spleen or lymph node cells, taken before intestinal transplant. The origin of this receptor is a human donor who received an intestinal transplant. The V call is TRBV10-3, the J call TRBJ1-2; D may be TRBD1 (6 bases). The CDR3 here is CAIRPGQLGGYTF. DNA for the CDR3: TGTGCCATCAGACCCGGACAGCTAGGTGGCTACACCTTC.